These T cell receptor beta chains were read from a single sample in a study of T-cell memory formation after mild COVID-19. TCRdb passed the 5' RACE reads through MiXCR, listing each CDR3 protein once. The table records a few hundred thousand distinct CDR3 sequences, 8% to 9.5% of them present only once. The sample comprised PBMCs or a T cell subset sorted from them (not recorded which). Receptors were obtained from a man aged 18 to 30 who had mild COVID-19 (a few samples of this study predate the infection). Cell type and time point are not known. Each CDR3 is given with its conserved first and last residue. Fields, in order: J gene, clone size, V gene, D gene, CDR3 DNA, CDR3 protein. The D gene is left open where the match is weak. Not all rows give a size; the values are once, few, many and, for expanded clones, a class.

TRBJ2-7 | . | TRBV3-1 | . | TGTGCCAGCAGCCAAGATGTTTGGAACAAGACCTACGAGCAGTACTTC | CASSQDVWNKTYEQYF
TRBJ2-5 | few | TRBV24-1 | TRBD1 | TGTGCCACCAGTGATCCACGACAGGGCTACCAAGAGACCCAGTACTTC | CATSDPRQGYQETQYF
TRBJ2-5 | many | TRBV29-1 | . | TGCAGCGTCGGGCGGGAAGAAGAGACCCAGTACTTC | CSVGREEETQYF
TRBJ1-1 | . | TRBV5-1 | TRBD1 | TGCGCCAGCAGCCGGACAGGAAGGAACACTGAAGCTTTCTTT | CASSRTGRNTEAFF
TRBJ2-5 | few | TRBV4-3 | TRBD1 | TGCGCCAGCAGCCATGGGGGGACAGGGGGCTTTCAAGAGACCCAGTACTTC | CASSHGGTGGFQETQYF
TRBJ2-5 | few | TRBV5-1 | TRBD2 | TGCGCCAGCAGCCCGGGACTAGACCAAGAGACCCAGTACTTC | CASSPGLDQETQYF
TRBJ2-7 | few | TRBV6-5 | TRBD2 | TGTGCCAGCAGTTCCGGGGGGGGAGGCCCCTACGAGCAGTACTTC | CASSSGGGGPYEQYF
TRBJ1-1 | many | TRBV2 | . | TGTGCCAGCCGTGAGGACGGACACAGCACTGAAGCTTTCTTT | CASREDGHSTEAFF
TRBJ1-6 | few | TRBV7-9 | . | TGTGCCAGCAGCGAGGAATGGTGGTCCCTCCACTTT | CASSEEWWSLHF
TRBJ1-3 | . | TRBV7-2 | TRBD1 | TGTGCCAGCAGCTCTCAGGGGGCTAGAAACACCATATATTTT | CASSSQGARNTIYF
TRBJ1-1 | . | TRBV7-9 | TRBD1 | TGTGCCAGCAGCTCAATGGACAGGGGGCCTCTCGCTGAAGCTTTCTTT | CASSSMDRGPLAEAFF
TRBJ2-3 | . | TRBV30 | TRBD1 | TGTGCCTGGGGACAGGGTGTAGATACGCAGTATTTT | CAWGQGVDTQYF
TRBJ2-3 | few | TRBV5-1 | . | TGCGCCAGCAGCTTGGCTCCAGGAGCCACAGATACGCAGTATTTT | CASSLAPGATDTQYF
TRBJ2-7 | . | TRBV11-2 | TRBD1 | TGTGCCAGCAGCTTGGACGTAGACAGGGCGGCCGAGCAGTACTTC | CASSLDVDRAAEQYF
TRBJ2-1 | few | TRBV10-3 | . | TGTGCCATCACCGAGGGTACAGGGTACAATGAGCAGTTCTTC | CAITEGTGYNEQFF
TRBJ2-5 | few | TRBV20-1 | TRBD2 | TGCAGTGCTTCGGGACTAACGGAGACCCAGTACTTC | CSASGLTETQYF
TRBJ2-5 | . | TRBV7-9 | TRBD1 | TGTGCCAGCAGCTCACAGGGGTACCAAGAGACCCAGTACTTC | CASSSQGYQETQYF
TRBJ2-5 | few | TRBV27 | TRBD2 | TGTGCCAGCAGACCGACTAGCGGGGACGAGACCCAGTACTTC | CASRPTSGDETQYF
TRBJ1-2 | few | TRBV5-1 | . | TGCGCCAGCAGCTTGGGAGGGGAAGGCTATGGCTACACCTTC | CASSLGGEGYGYTF
TRBJ2-7 | few | TRBV12-3/TRBV12-4 | . | TGTGCCAGCAGCCGGGCCCCGACCTACGAGCAGTACTTC | CASSRAPTYEQYF
TRBJ2-1 | many | TRBV5-4 | TRBD2 | TGTGCCAGCAGCTTCCCGGCTAGCGGGTACAATGAGCAGTTCTTC | CASSFPASGYNEQFF
TRBJ1-4 | once | TRBV5-1 | . | TGCGCCAGCAGCTACGGGGCAGGGAATGAAAAACTGTTTTTT | CASSYGAGNEKLFF
TRBJ2-2 | . | TRBV7-2 | TRBD1 | TGTGCCAGCAGACCGGGACAGGGAATCGACACCGGGGAGCTGTTTTTT | CASRPGQGIDTGELFF
TRBJ2-5 | . | TRBV20-1 | . | TGCAGTGCTAGATCGTCGGGGGCGACAGAGACCCAGTACTTC | CSARSSGATETQYF
TRBJ2-1 | . | TRBV28 | TRBD2 | TGTGCCAGCAGTCTGGCGGCTAGCGGCCACAATGAGCAGTTCTTC | CASSLAASGHNEQFF
TRBJ2-7 | . | TRBV6-6 | TRBD2 | TGTGCCAGCAGCCTAGGACTAGCGGGTACATCCTACGAGCAGTACTTC | CASSLGLAGTSYEQYF
TRBJ1-1 | few | TRBV3-1 | . | TGTGCCAGCAGCCTCGGCGGGGCACGGGGGAACACTGAAGCTTTCTTT | CASSLGGARGNTEAFF
TRBJ2-1 | few | TRBV15 | . | TGTGCCACCAGTCAAATGTTAGGCTCCTACAATGAGCAGTTCTTC | CATSQMLGSYNEQFF
TRBJ1-2 | . | TRBV7-6 | TRBD1 | TGTGCCAGCAGCTTAGGGGGACAGGGAACAGGCTATGGCTACACCTTC | CASSLGGQGTGYGYTF
TRBJ1-6 | many | TRBV4-3 | . | TGCGCCAGCAGCCAAGAGTCCACAAATAGGGGCTATAATTCACCCCTCCACTTT | CASSQESTNRGYNSPLHF
TRBJ1-1 | . | TRBV6-6 | . | TGTGCCAGCAGTCCCCACAGGGCCTCGAACACTGAAGCTTTCTTT | CASSPHRASNTEAFF
TRBJ2-2 | many | TRBV3-1 | . | TGTGCCAGCAGCCACGGGGAGAACACCGGGGAGCTGTTTTTT | CASSHGENTGELFF
TRBJ2-2 | few | TRBV20-1 | TRBD2 | TGCAGTGCTACCGGGACTAGCGGGGGGGGCCTCGGCACCGGGGAGCTGTTTTTT | CSATGTSGGGLGTGELFF
TRBJ2-1 | few | TRBV28 | TRBD1 | TGTGCCACGGAACAGGGGGTTAAAAATGAGCAGTTCTTC | CATEQGVKNEQFF
TRBJ1-6 | few | TRBV20-1 | . | TGCAGTGCTAGAGGACAATTTTCACCCCTCCACTTT | CSARGQFSPLHF
TRBJ2-5 | many | TRBV7-7 | . | TGTGCTAGCAGCGTCGCCGGGTTGCAAGAGACCCAGTACTTC | CASSVAGLQETQYF
TRBJ2-3 | . | TRBV4-2 | . | TGTGCCAGCAGCCAAGAGCTAATCGGCACAGATACGCAGTATTTT | CASSQELIGTDTQYF
TRBJ2-7 | few | TRBV19 | . | TGTGCCAGTAGCGTCTCGCACAGGGTACCCGAGCAGTACTTC | CASSVSHRVPEQYF
TRBJ2-1 | few | TRBV25-1 | TRBD2 | TGTGCCAGTACCAATCCGGGACTAGCGGTCTACAATGAGCAGTTCTTC | CASTNPGLAVYNEQFF
TRBJ1-2 | few | TRBV20-1 | . | TGCAGTGCTAGAGTCATCTCCCTCTCCCGGGACCTTCGTAGAGGTGGCTACACCTTC | CSARVISLSRDLRRGGYTF
TRBJ1-5 | . | TRBV6-2/TRBV6-3 | . | TGTGCCAGCAGGGGTCAGTTTTTTCGGGATCAGCCCCAGCATTTT | CASRGQFFRDQPQHF
TRBJ2-1 | few | TRBV19 | . | TGTGCCAGTAGTATCGTGGGGTCCAACAATGAGCAGTTCTTC | CASSIVGSNNEQFF
TRBJ2-2 | few | TRBV12-3/TRBV12-4 | . | TGTGCCAGCACAACTACAGTCTTCACCGGGGAGCTGTTTTTT | CASTTTVFTGELFF
TRBJ2-3 | . | TRBV12-5 | . | TGTGCTAGTGGTTTGTACACCACAGATACGCAGTATTTT | CASGLYTTDTQYF
TRBJ1-3 | few | TRBV6-5 | . | TGTGCCAGCAGTTACTCCGCAGGGAGCTCTGGAAACACCATATATTTT | CASSYSAGSSGNTIYF
TRBJ2-7 | few | TRBV6-2/TRBV6-3 | . | TGTGCCAGCAGACAAAGACAGGAGTCTCGCGAGCAGTACTTC | CASRQRQESREQYF
TRBJ1-2 | few | TRBV18 | . | TGTGCCAGCTCACCCGAGGGCTATGGCTACACCTTC | CASSPEGYGYTF
TRBJ2-5 | few | TRBV10-2 | . | TGCGCCAGCAGCCAGATTAGGGAGACCCAGTACTTC | CASSQIRETQYF
TRBJ1-6 | few | TRBV28 | . | TGTGCCAGCAGCGTGGGGAGCTCCTATAATTCACCCCTCCACTTT | CASSVGSSYNSPLHF
TRBJ2-1 | . | TRBV6-5 | . | TGTGCCAGCAGTGCGGACTTGGGTCGGAATGAGCAGTTCTTC | CASSADLGRNEQFF
TRBJ1-1 | . | TRBV12-3/TRBV12-4 | . | TGTGCCAGCAGCATACAGATGAACACTGAAGCTTTCTTT | CASSIQMNTEAFF
TRBJ1-3 | few | TRBV5-1 | . | TGCGCCAGCAGACCCGGCCAGGGGGGAAACACCATATATTTT | CASRPGQGGNTIYF
TRBJ2-1 | few | TRBV7-7 | TRBD2 | TGTGCTAGCAGCTTATGGGAGCGGGATAATGAGCAGTTCTTC | CASSLWERDNEQFF